This T cell receptor beta chain was observed in a study of blood T cells in healthy people across ages. Germline lookup yields CDR1 MNHEY and CDR2 SVGEGT. The CDR3 contains 15 residues. The V gene lost 7 bases and the J gene lost 8 bases, with 18 bases spanning the gap. Together with a sample-barcoded 5' primer, a J-beta primer mix was included in a second PCR lasting roughly 6 to 12 cycles. TCRdb ran MiXCR on the 5' RACE reads and lists one entry per CDR3 protein. The repertoire has 870,000 or so distinct CDR3 sequences, 29% of them found once; the top ten carry around 16%. The clonotype comes from a woman over 75 in good health. The chain carries TRBV6-2 or TRBV6-3 and TRBJ1-6; TRBD1 might be the D (5 bases). Sequenced: blood. For the CDR3, the DNA is TGTGCCAGCACCGTCCCGGGACGGAATTATTCACCCCTCCACTTT. This gives the protein CASTVPGRNYSPLHF.